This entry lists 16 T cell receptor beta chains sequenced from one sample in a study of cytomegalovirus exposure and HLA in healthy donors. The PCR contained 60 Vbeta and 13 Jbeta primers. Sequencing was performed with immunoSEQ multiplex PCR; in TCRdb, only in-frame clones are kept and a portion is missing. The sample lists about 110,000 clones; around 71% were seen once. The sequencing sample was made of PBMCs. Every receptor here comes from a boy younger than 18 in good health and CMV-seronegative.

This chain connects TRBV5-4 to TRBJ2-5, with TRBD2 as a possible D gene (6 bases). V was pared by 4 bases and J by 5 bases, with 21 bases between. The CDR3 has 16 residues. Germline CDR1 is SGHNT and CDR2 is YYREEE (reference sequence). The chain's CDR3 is CASSQRLPGVYETQYF. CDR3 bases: TGTGCCAGCAGCCAACGCCTACCGGGGGTTTACGAGACCCAGTACTTC.

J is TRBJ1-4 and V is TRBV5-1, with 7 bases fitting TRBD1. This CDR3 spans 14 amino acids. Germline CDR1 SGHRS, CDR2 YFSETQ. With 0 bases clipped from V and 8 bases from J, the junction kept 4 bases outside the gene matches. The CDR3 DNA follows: TGCGCCAGCAGCTTGGGACAGGGCTGGGAAAAACTGTTTTTT. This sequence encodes CASSLGQGWEKLFF. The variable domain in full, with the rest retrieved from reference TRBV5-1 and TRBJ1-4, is KAGVTQTPRYLIKTRGQQVTLSCSPISGHRSVSWYQQTPGQGLQFLFEYFSETQRNKGNFPGRFSGRQFSNSRSEMNVSTLELGDSALYLCASSLGQGWEKLFFGSGTQLSVL.

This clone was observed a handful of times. The CDR3 here is CASSLAPLGAGSNQPQHF. The CDR3 coding sequence is TGCGCCAGCAGCTTGGCCCCCCTAGGGGCAGGGAGCAATCAGCCCCAGCATTTT. The rearrangement joins TRBV5-1 to TRBJ1-5, with a possible D match to TRBD1 (5 bases). The CDR3 consists of 18 residues. V shed 0 bases and J shed 1 base, with 17 bases lying between them. Germline V gene data show CDR1 as SGHRS and CDR2 as YFSETQ.

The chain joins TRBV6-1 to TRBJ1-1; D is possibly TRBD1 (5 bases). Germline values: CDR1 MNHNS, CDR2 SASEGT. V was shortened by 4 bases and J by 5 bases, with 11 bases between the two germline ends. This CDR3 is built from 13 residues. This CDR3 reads CASSGARGTEAFF. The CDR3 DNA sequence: TGTGCCAGCAGTGGAGCAAGGGGAACTGAAGCTTTCTTT.

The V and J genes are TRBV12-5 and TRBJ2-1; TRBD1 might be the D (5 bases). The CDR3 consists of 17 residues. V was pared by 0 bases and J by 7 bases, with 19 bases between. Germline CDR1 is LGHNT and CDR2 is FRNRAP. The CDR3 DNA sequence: TGTGCTAGTGGTTTGGTACTGTTCAGGGTATCGTGGAATGAGCAGTTCTTC. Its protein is CASGLVLFRVSWNEQFF.

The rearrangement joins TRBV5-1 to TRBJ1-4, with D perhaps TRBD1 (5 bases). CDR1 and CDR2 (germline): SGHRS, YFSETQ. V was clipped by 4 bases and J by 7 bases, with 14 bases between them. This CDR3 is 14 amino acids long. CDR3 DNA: TGCGCCAGCAGCCCGACGGTGGGGGGTGAAAAACTGTTTTTT. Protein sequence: CASSPTVGGEKLFF. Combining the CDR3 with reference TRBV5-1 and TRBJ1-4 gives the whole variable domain KAGVTQTPRYLIKTRGQQVTLSCSPISGHRSVSWYQQTPGQGLQFLFEYFSETQRNKGNFPGRFSGRQFSNSRSEMNVSTLELGDSALYLCASSPTVGGEKLFFGSGTQLSVL.

CDR3 nucleotides: TGTGCCAGCAGTTACTCGTTCGGGAGCGGGGCCAACGTCCTGACTTTC. This codes for CASSYSFGSGANVLTF. The genes are TRBV6-5 and TRBJ2-6, with D perhaps TRBD2 (6 bases). CDR3 length: 16 amino acids. Trimming stripped 0 bases from V and 4 bases from J, with 10 bases between. Germline assignment: CDR1 MNHEY and CDR2 SVGAGI.

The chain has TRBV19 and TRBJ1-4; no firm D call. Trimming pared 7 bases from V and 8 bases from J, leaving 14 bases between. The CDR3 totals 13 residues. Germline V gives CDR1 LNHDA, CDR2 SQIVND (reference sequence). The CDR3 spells CASIPDTREKLFF. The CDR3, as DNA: TGTGCCAGTATCCCCGACACAAGGGAAAAACTGTTTTTT.

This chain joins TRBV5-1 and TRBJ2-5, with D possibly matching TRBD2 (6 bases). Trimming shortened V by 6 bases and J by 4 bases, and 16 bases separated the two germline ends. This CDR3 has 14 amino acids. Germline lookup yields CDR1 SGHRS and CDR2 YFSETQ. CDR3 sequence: CASMRLPGGETQYF. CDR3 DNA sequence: TGCGCCAGCATGCGGCTCCCCGGGGGAGAGACCCAGTACTTC.

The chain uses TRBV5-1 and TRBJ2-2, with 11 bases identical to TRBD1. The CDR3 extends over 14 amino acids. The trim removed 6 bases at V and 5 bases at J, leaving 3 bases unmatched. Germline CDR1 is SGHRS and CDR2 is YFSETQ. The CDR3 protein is CASKGTGGTGELFF. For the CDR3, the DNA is TGCGCCAGCAAAGGGACAGGGGGGACCGGGGAGCTGTTTTTT.

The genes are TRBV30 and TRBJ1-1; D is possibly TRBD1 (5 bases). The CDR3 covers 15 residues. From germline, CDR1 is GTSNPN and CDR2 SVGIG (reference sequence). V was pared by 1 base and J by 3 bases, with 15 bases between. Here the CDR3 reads CAWSGPPGPDTEAFF. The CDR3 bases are TGTGCCTGGAGTGGACCCCCAGGGCCCGACACTGAAGCTTTCTTT. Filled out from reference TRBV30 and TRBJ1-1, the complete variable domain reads SQTIHQWPATLVQPVGSPLSLECTVEGTSNPNLYWYRQAAGRGLQLLFYSVGIGQISSEVPQNLSASRPQDRQFILSSKKLLLSDSGFYLCAWSGPPGPDTEAFFGQGTRLTVV.

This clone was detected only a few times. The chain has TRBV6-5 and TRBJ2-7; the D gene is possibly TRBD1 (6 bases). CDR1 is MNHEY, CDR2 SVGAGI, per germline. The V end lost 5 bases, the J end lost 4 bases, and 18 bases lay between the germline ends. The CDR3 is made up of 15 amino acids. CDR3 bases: TGTGCCAGCAGTATTTCAATGGGGACAAAGTACGAGCAGTACTTC. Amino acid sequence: CASSISMGTKYEQYF.

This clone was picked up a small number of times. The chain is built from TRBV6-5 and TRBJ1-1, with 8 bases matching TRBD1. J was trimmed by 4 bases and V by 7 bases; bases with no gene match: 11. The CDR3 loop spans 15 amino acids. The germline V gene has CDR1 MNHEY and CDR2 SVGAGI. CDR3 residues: CASNLRQGWVTEAFF. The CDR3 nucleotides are TGTGCCAGCAACCTTCGACAGGGGTGGGTCACTGAAGCTTTCTTT.

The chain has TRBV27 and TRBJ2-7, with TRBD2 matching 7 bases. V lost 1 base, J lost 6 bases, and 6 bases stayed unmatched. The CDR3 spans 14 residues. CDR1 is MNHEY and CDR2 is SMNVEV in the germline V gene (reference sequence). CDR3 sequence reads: CASSLWGGSFEQYF. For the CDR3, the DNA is TGTGCCAGCAGTTTATGGGGCGGGAGCTTCGAGCAGTACTTC.

The CDR3 here is CASSEGDSNQPQHF. CDR3 bases: TGTGCCAGTAGTGAGGGGGATAGCAATCAGCCCCAGCATTTT. The genes are TRBV19 and TRBJ1-5; the D gene is possibly TRBD1 (6 bases). V lost 5 bases and J lost 0, with 8 bases in between. Per the germline V gene, CDR1 is LNHDA and CDR2 is SQIVND (reference sequence). The CDR3 length is 14 residues.

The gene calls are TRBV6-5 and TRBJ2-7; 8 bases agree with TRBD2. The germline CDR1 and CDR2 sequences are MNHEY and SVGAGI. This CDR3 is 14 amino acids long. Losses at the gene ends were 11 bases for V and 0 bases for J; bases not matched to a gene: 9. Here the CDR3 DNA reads TGTGCCGCCCGATTGACTAGCGCCTCCTACGAGCAGTACTTC. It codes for CAARLTSASYEQYF.